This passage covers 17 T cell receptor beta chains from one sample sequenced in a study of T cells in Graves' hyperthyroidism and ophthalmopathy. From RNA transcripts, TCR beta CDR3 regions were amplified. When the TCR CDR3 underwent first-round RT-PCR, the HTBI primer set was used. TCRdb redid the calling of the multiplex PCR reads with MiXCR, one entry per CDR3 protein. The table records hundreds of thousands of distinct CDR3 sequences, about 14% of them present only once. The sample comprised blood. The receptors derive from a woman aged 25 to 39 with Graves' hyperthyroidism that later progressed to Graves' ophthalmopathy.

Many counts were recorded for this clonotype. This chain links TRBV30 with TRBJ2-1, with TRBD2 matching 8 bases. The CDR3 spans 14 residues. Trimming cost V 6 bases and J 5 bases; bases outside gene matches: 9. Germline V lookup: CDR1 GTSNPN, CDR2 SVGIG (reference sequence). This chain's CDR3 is CACGREGGDNEQFF. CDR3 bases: TGTGCCTGTGGTCGGGAGGGAGGGGACAATGAGCAGTTCTTC.

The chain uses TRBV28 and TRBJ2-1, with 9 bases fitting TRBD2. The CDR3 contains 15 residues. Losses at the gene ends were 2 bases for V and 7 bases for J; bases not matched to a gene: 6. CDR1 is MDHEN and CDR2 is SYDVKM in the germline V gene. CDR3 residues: CASSLGGRERNEQFF. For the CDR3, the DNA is TGTGCCAGCAGTTTAGGCGGGAGGGAGAGGAATGAGCAGTTCTTC.

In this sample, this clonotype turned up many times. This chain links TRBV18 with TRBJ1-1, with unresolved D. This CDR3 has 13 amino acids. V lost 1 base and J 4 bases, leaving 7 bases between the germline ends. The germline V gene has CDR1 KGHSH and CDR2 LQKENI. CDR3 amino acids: CASSPLAGTEAFF. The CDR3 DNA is TGTGCCAGCTCACCACTCGCGGGCACTGAAGCTTTCTTT.

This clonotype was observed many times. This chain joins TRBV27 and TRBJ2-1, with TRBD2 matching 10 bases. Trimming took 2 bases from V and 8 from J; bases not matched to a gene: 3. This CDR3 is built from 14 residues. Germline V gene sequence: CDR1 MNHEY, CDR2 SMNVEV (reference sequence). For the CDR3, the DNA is TGTGCCAGCAGTTTAGTAGCGGGGGGCGATGAGCAGTTCTTC. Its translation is CASSLVAGGDEQFF.

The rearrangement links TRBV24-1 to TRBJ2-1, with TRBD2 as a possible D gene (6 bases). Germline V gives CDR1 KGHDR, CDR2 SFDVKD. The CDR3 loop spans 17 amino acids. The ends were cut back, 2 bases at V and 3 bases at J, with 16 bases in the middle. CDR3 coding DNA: TGTGCCACCAGTGATTCCTATAGCGGACCCCACTACAATGAGCAGTTCTTC. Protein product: CATSDSYSGPHYNEQFF.

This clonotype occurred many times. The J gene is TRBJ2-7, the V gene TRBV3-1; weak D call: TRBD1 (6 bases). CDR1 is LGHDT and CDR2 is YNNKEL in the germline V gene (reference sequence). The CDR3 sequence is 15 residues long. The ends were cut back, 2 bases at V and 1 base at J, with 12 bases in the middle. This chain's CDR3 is CASSQSGTRSYEQYF. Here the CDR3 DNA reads TGTGCCAGCAGCCAATCCGGGACACGATCCTACGAGCAGTACTTC.

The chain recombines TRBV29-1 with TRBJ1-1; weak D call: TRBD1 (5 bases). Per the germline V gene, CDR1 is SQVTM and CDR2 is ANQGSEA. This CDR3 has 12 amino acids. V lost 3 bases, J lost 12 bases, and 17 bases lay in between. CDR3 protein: CSVDQGGIASFF. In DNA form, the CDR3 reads TGCAGCGTTGACCAGGGAGGGATAGCGTCTTTCTTT.

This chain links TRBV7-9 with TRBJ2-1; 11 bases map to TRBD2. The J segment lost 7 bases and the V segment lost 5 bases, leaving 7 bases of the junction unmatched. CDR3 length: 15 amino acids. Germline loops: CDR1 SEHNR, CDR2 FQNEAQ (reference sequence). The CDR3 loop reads CASSVVLAGENEQFF. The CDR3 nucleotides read TGTGCCAGCAGCGTAGTACTAGCGGGAGAGAATGAGCAGTTCTTC.

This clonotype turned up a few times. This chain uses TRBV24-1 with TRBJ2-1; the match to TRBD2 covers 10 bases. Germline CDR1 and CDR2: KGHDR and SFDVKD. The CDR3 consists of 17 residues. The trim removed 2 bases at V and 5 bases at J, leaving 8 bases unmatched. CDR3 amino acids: CATSDSWSGRVNNEQFF. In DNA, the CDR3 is TGTGCCACCAGTGATTCTTGGAGCGGGAGGGTTAACAATGAGCAGTTCTTC.

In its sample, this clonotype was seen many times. DNA for the CDR3: TGTGCCAGCAGTACCTACGGGCAGGATGAAAAACTGTTTTTT. Amino acid sequence: CASSTYGQDEKLFF. V usage is TRBV6-1 and J usage is TRBJ1-4; D unclear. The CDR3 covers 14 residues. Germline V CDR1 and CDR2: MNHNS, SASEGT. Trimming took off 5 bases at V and 6 bases at J, with 13 bases between the two ends.

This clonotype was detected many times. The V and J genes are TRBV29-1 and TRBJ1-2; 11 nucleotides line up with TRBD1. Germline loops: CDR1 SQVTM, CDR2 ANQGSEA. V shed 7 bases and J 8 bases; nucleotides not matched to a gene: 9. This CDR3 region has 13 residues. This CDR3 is CSAGGQGAGGYTF. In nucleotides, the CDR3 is TGCAGCGCTGGCGGACAGGGGGCGGGCGGCTACACCTTC. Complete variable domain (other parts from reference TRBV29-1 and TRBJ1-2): SAVISQKPSRDICQRGTSLTIQCQVDSQVTMMFWYRQQPGQSLTLIATANQGSEATYESGFVIDKFPISRPNLTFSTLTVSNMSPEDSSIYLCSAGGQGAGGYTFGSGTRLTVV.

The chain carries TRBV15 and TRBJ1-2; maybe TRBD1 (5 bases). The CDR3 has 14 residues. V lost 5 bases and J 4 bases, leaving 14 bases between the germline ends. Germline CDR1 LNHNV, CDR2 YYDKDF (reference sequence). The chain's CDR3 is CATSQDRASYGYTF. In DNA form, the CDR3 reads TGTGCCACCAGCCAAGACAGAGCTTCCTATGGCTACACCTTC. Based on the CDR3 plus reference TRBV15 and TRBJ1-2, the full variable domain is DAMVIQNPRYQVTQFGKPVTLSCSQTLNHNVMYWYQQKSSQAPKLLFHYYDKDFNNEADTPDNFQSRRPNTSFCFLDIRSPGLGDTAMYLCATSQDRASYGYTFGSGTRLTVV.

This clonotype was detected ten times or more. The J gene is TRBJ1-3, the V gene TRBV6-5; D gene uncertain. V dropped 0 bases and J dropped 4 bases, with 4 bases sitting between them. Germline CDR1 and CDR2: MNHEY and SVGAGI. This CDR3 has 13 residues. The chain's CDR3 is CASSYSEGNTIYF. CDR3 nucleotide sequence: TGTGCCAGCAGTTACTCAGAGGGAAACACCATATATTTT.

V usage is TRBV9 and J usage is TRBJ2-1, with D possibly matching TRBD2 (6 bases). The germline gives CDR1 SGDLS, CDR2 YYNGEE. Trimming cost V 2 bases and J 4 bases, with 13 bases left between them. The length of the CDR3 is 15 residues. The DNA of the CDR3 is TGTGCCAGCAGCGTGAGCCTAGCGACTTACAATGAGCAGTTCTTC. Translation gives CASSVSLATYNEQFF.

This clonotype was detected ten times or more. CDR3 in amino acids: CASSHDGRAGGKETQYF. CDR3 in DNA: TGTGCCAGCAGCCACGACGGACGAGCGGGAGGGAAAGAGACCCAGTACTTC. This chain joins TRBV3-1 and TRBJ2-5; TRBD2 matches at 10 bases. Per germline, CDR1 LGHDT and CDR2 YNNKEL (reference sequence). J gave up 3 bases and V 3 bases, and 10 bases lay outside the gene matches. The CDR3 has 17 amino acids.

CDR3 residues: CAWGTTYGYTF. CDR3 DNA: TGTGCCTGGGGGACAACCTATGGCTACACCTTC. The chain carries TRBV30 and TRBJ1-2, with a weak D call TRBD1 (6 bases). Trimming shortened V by 5 bases and J by 4 bases, and 8 bases separated the two germline ends. The germline V gene encodes CDR1 GTSNPN and CDR2 SVGIG (reference sequence). The CDR3 length is 11 residues.

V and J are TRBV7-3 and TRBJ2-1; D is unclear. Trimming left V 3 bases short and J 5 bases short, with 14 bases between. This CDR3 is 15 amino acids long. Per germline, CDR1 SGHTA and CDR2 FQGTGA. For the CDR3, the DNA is TGTGCCAGCAGCTTCAGGCCCTTAGTTAACAATGAGCAGTTCTTC. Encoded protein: CASSFRPLVNNEQFF.